A selection of T cell receptor beta chains follows, all from one sample in a study of OX40 agonist ivuxolimab in advanced cancers. Clones were sequenced by immunoSEQ multiplex PCR, and TCRdb holds only the in-frame ones, with some missing. The sample lists some 95,000 clones, 70% to 90% occurring once. The sequenced sample was CD4+ or CD8+ T cells sorted from blood, obtained in a trial of the OX40 agonist ivuxolimab. The receptors come from an adult with an advanced solid tumor such as melanoma, head and neck, liver or kidney cancer. Both conserved end residues are part of each CDR3. D genes are given only for firm matches. Rows give clone size only sometimes, using once, few, many, or a class for an expanded clone.

clone_size d_call j_call v_call cdr3_aa cdr3_nt
once - TRBJ1-2 TRBV27 CASSLLRRGVHGNGYTF TGTGCCAGCAGTCTCCTTCGGCGGGGGGTTCATGGTAATGGCTACACCTTC
- - TRBJ2-5 TRBV27 CASSLLSAGRWETQYF TGTGCCAGCAGTTTATTATCTGCGGGGCGATGGGAGACCCAGTACTTC
few TRBD2 TRBJ2-5 TRBV27 CASSSGLARGTQYF TGTGCCAGCAGTTCGGGACTAGCCCGGGGGACCCAGTACTTC
- TRBD2 TRBJ2-1 TRBV28 CASSFEGLAGGASYNEQFF TGTGCCAGCAGTTTTGAGGGACTAGCGGGAGGCGCCTCCTACAATGAGCAGTTCTTC
- TRBD1 TRBJ1-6 TRBV19 CASSTGGRGNSPLHF TGTGCCAGTAGTACCGGGGGCAGGGGGAACTCACCCCTCCACTTT
- - TRBJ1-4 TRBV15 CATSRDGGPGEKLFF TGTGCCACCAGCAGAGATGGGGGGCCTGGGGAAAAACTGTTTTTT
once TRBD2 TRBJ2-7 TRBV7-8 CASSSGREYEQYF TGTGCCAGCAGTTCCGGGCGGGAGTACGAGCAGTACTTC
- - TRBJ2-2 TRBV7-9 CASSLAESTGELFF TGTGCCAGCAGCTTAGCAGAAAGCACCGGGGAGCTGTTTTTT
once - TRBJ2-5 TRBV28 CATQNRENGETQYF TGTGCCACCCAGAATAGAGAGAACGGAGAGACCCAGTACTTC
once - TRBJ1-4 TRBV10-3 CAISESPGWEKLFF TGTGCCATCAGTGAGTCCCCGGGGTGGGAAAAACTGTTTTTT
- - TRBJ2-7 TRBV28 CASRNIHQQYF TGTGCCAGCCGGAACATACATCAGCAGTACTTC
once - TRBJ1-4 TRBV28 CASSLTLRDEKLFF TGTGCCAGCAGTCTAACCTTGAGAGACGAAAAACTGTTTTTT
- - TRBJ1-5 TRBV7-8 CASSFSGQPQHF TGTGCCAGCAGCTTTTCGGGTCAGCCCCAGCATTTT
- - TRBJ2-7 TRBV6-5 CASSYSGATYEQYF TGTGCCAGCAGTTACTCTGGCGCTACCTACGAGCAGTACTTC
few TRBD2 TRBJ2-2 TRBV27 CASSLFSGTSRTGELFF TGTGCCAGCAGTTTATTTTCCGGGACTAGCCGGACCGGGGAGCTGTTTTTT
- - TRBJ2-7 TRBV5-8 CASSPAPGHPTYEQYF TGTGCCAGCAGCCCCGCCCCGGGACATCCCACCTACGAGCAGTACTTC
few TRBD2 TRBJ2-5 TRBV19 CASSIIGRAETQYF TGTGCCAGTAGTATTATTGGGAGGGCCGAGACCCAGTACTTC
- - TRBJ2-2 TRBV30 CAWSALKVGGELFF TGTGCCTGGAGTGCTCTTAAAGTCGGGGGGGAGCTGTTTTTT
- - TRBJ2-7 TRBV2 CATGPSASYEQYF TGTGCCACCGGTCCTAGCGCCTCCTACGAGCAGTACTTC
- - TRBJ2-1 TRBV7-2 CASSWAGGGLGDEQFF TGTGCCAGCAGCTGGGCCGGGGGAGGTCTAGGGGATGAGCAGTTCTTC
- - TRBJ1-2 TRBV6-1 CASSPRGVDGYTF TGTGCCAGCAGTCCTCGGGGGGTGGATGGCTACACCTTC
- - TRBJ2-3 TRBV5-1 CASSNLFSDTQYF TGCGCCAGCAGCAACCTTTTTTCGGATACGCAGTATTTT
once - TRBJ2-3 TRBV5-1 CASSTEEASTDTQYF TGCGCCAGCAGCACCGAAGAGGCCAGCACAGATACGCAGTATTTT
- - TRBJ2-2 TRBV4-2 CAIQTITGELFF TGTGCCATCCAGACGATCACCGGGGAGCTGTTTTTT
- - TRBJ2-1 TRBV19 CASSIDLGWSFGEQFF TGTGCCAGTAGTATCGACCTGGGATGGTCGTTCGGTGAGCAGTTCTTC
few - TRBJ2-5 TRBV19 CASSIDLGETQYF TGTGCCAGTAGTATAGATCTGGGGGAGACCCAGTACTTC
- TRBD2 TRBJ2-1 TRBV5-1 CASSRGLAAYNEQFF TGCGCCAGCAGCCGGGGACTAGCGGCCTACAATGAGCAGTTCTTC
- - TRBJ1-5 TRBV5-6 CASSLGPGSDQPQHF TGTGCCAGCAGCCTCGGGCCGGGATCGGATCAGCCCCAGCATTTT
- - TRBJ2-1 TRBV7-8 CASSLDGSSYNEQFF TGTGCCAGCAGCTTAGACGGGAGCTCCTACAATGAGCAGTTCTTC